This T cell receptor beta chain was captured by sequencing in a study of post-analysis software for immune sequencing data. Overall study: Some patients lacked subtype; others had relapsing-remitting, secondary progressive or progressive-relapsing disease. Study findings and constraints: In multiple sclerosis, normalized Chao1 diversity was significantly below that of controls. Controls showed lower frequencies than patients for five or six TRBV segments, and TRBV5-6, TRBV5-1 and TRBV20-1 were among these. F measure grouped same-batch samples tightly together.

cDNA libraries of TCR beta carried unique molecular identifiers. Some 500,000 cDNA molecules were obtained per 1 to 10 million input T cells. Via MiXCR, TCRdb re-called the PCR reads, giving one row per CDR3 protein. The repertoire holds roughly 730,000 distinct CDR3 sequences, with roughly 27% as singletons. Points on this clonotype: Its antigen is currently unknown.

With V trimmed by 2 bases and J by 11 bases, 17 bases remained unmatched. There are 16 residues in the CDR3. Germline V lookup: CDR1 SGHRS, CDR2 YFSETQ. The chain joins TRBV5-1 to TRBJ1-1, with 8 bases matching TRBD1. The clonotype comes from a girl aged 5-17 years with multiple sclerosis. The sequenced sample was blood. This CDR3 reads CASSLSTVRDRLPAFF. For the CDR3, the DNA is TGCGCCAGCAGCTTAAGCACCGTCCGGGACAGGTTACCGGCTTTCTTT.